These T cell receptor beta chains were read from a single sample in a study of cytomegalovirus exposure and HLA in healthy donors. Assay used: immunoSEQ multiplex PCR; TCRdb lists only in-frame clones, some missing. This listing includes about 200,000 clones. The sequenced sample was PBMCs. These receptor sequences come from a girl aged 2 to 10 in good health and CMV-seropositive. Each CDR3 is given with its conserved first and last residue. A D gene is named only where the DNA matches it firmly.

J gene | D gene | V gene | CDR3 protein | CDR3 DNA
TRBJ2-4 | - | TRBV21-1 | CASSKKTGRKNIQYF | TGTGCCAGCAGCAAGAAGACAGGGCGCAAAAACATTCAGTACTTC
TRBJ1-2 | - | TRBV28 | CASNLSGARGYTF | TGTGCCAGCAACCTTTCAGGGGCGCGCGGCTACACCTTC
TRBJ2-1 | TRBD2 | TRBV7-3 | CASRSSGIRGGEQFF | TGTGCCAGCAGGTCTAGCGGGATAAGAGGGGGTGAGCAGTTCTTC
TRBJ2-1 | - | TRBV28 | CASRGVRENYNEQFF | TGTGCCAGCAGGGGGGTGCGGGAAAATTACAATGAGCAGTTCTTC
TRBJ2-7 | TRBD1 | TRBV5-1 | CASSLVGQGARNYEQYF | TGCGCCAGCAGCTTGGTTGGCCAGGGGGCGCGAAACTACGAGCAGTACTTC
TRBJ1-1 | TRBD1 | TRBV19 | CASAGQANSGRNTEAFF | TGTGCCAGTGCGGGACAGGCCAACTCCGGACGAAACACTGAAGCTTTCTTT
TRBJ1-2 | - | TRBV29-1 | CSVGQVAREEGYTF | TGCAGCGTTGGTCAGGTGGCCAGGGAGGAGGGCTACACCTTC
TRBJ2-3 | - | TRBV15 | CATSSDRGGGSQSTDTQYF | TGTGCCACCAGCAGCGACCGGGGCGGAGGGTCACAAAGCACAGATACGCAGTATTTT
TRBJ2-1 | - | TRBV5-1 | CASSLGGAMNEQFF | TGCGCCAGCAGCTTGGGTGGGGCAATGAATGAGCAGTTCTTC
TRBJ1-2 | TRBD1 | TRBV6-6 | CASSYPDRSGGYTF | TGTGCCAGCAGTTACCCGGACAGGTCGGGTGGCTACACCTTC
TRBJ2-7 | TRBD1 | TRBV5-4 | CASSGTRGSYEQYF | TGTGCCAGCAGCGGGACCAGGGGGTCCTACGAGCAGTACTTC
TRBJ2-7 | - | TRBV29-1 | CSVEYRDTPYEQYF | TGCAGCGTTGAGTACCGGGACACCCCCTACGAGCAGTACTTC
TRBJ1-5 | TRBD1 | TRBV27 | CASSYRGSNQPQHF | TGTGCCAGCAGTTACAGGGGGAGCAATCAGCCCCAGCATTTT
TRBJ2-7 | TRBD2 | TRBV6-5 | CASSYSWGSGDEQYF | TGTGCCAGCAGTTACTCGTGGGGGAGCGGGGACGAGCAGTACTTC
TRBJ1-2 | - | TRBV6-1 | CASRQGNYGYTF | TGTGCCAGCAGACAGGGCAACTATGGCTACACCTTC
TRBJ2-3 | TRBD2 | TRBV7-9 | CASSLMTSGSTDTQYF | TGTGCCAGCAGCTTGATGACTAGCGGAAGCACAGATACGCAGTATTTT
TRBJ2-2 | TRBD1 | TRBV6-5 | CASSSRQGGTGELFF | TGTGCCAGCAGTTCTAGACAGGGGGGCACCGGGGAGCTGTTTTTT
TRBJ2-2 | TRBD2 | TRBV7-2 | CASSLGLANTGELFF | TGTGCCAGCAGCTTGGGACTAGCGAATACCGGGGAGCTGTTTTTT
TRBJ1-1 | - | TRBV7-2 | CASSLPLRGSRNTEAFF | TGTGCCAGCAGCCTACCCCTCCGGGGGAGCCGGAACACTGAAGCTTTCTTT
TRBJ2-7 | TRBD1 | TRBV28 | CASREQGLPQSEQYF | TGTGCCAGCAGGGAACAGGGGCTCCCGCAAAGCGAGCAGTACTTC
TRBJ2-3 | - | TRBV28 | CASSFPATPDTQYF | TGTGCCAGCAGTTTCCCTGCTACCCCAGATACGCAGTATTTT
TRBJ1-2 | - | TRBV6-5 | CASSFPGGRGYTF | TGTGCCAGCAGTTTTCCGGGGGGGCGCGGCTACACCTTC
TRBJ1-1 | - | TRBV2 | CASPLGTEAFF | TGTGCCAGCCCCCTAGGAACTGAAGCTTTCTTT
TRBJ1-6 | TRBD1 | TRBV13 | CASSLGQGGRPLHF | TGTGCCAGCAGCCTAGGACAGGGGGGGCGACCCCTCCACTTT
TRBJ2-2 | TRBD1 | TRBV29-1 | CSVTGTGITGELFF | TGCAGCGTAACCGGGACAGGGATCACCGGGGAGCTGTTTTTT
TRBJ2-1 | TRBD2 | TRBV6-1 | CASTTRDYPNNEQFF | TGTGCCAGCACCACCAGGGACTATCCGAACAATGAGCAGTTCTTC
TRBJ2-1 | TRBD2 | TRBV6-1 | CASRPGTSGSDEQFF | TGTGCCAGCAGACCTGGGACTAGCGGGAGCGATGAGCAGTTCTTC
TRBJ2-5 | - | TRBV7-9 | CASSSTGTQETQYF | TGTGCCAGCAGTTCCACAGGGACCCAAGAGACCCAGTACTTC
TRBJ2-7 | TRBD1 | TRBV6-1 | CASSFGTVTYEQYF | TGTGCCAGCAGTTTTGGGACAGTGACCTACGAGCAGTACTTC
TRBJ2-5 | TRBD2 | TRBV7-9 | CASSPAAGGRETQYF | TGTGCCAGCAGCCCAGCAGCGGGGGGCAGAGAGACCCAGTACTTC
TRBJ2-7 | TRBD2 | TRBV7-9 | CASSALDGGRVHEQYF | TGTGCCAGCAGCGCTCTTGATGGCGGGAGGGTCCACGAGCAGTACTTC
TRBJ2-5 | TRBD2 | TRBV29-1 | CSVGLAGVGETQYF | TGCAGCGTTGGGCTAGCGGGAGTGGGAGAGACCCAGTACTTC
TRBJ1-5 | - | TRBV9 | CASSGGGSGQPQHF | TGTGCCAGCAGTGGGGGAGGGAGTGGGCAGCCCCAGCATTTT
TRBJ1-5 | TRBD1 | TRBV18 | CASSPRQGDQPQHF | TGTGCCAGCTCACCACGACAGGGGGATCAGCCCCAGCATTTT
TRBJ2-3 | - | TRBV9 | CASSVSGPSTDTQYF | TGTGCCAGCAGCGTTAGCGGTCCTAGCACAGATACGCAGTATTTT
TRBJ2-7 | - | TRBV28 | CASSLSEYEQYF | TGTGCCAGCAGTTTGTCCGAGTACGAGCAGTACTTC
TRBJ1-2 | - | TRBV5-6 | CASSPPQGTNGYTF | TGTGCCAGCAGCCCCCCACAGGGAACTAATGGCTACACCTTC
TRBJ2-7 | - | TRBV19 | CASSIGERYEQYF | TGTGCCAGTAGTATAGGGGAGCGGTACGAGCAGTACTTC
TRBJ1-3 | - | TRBV5-1 | CASSLNFGNTIYF | TGCGCCAGCAGCTTAAACTTTGGAAACACCATATATTTT
TRBJ2-2 | - | TRBV13 | CASSYRDTGELFF | TGTGCCAGCAGCTACAGGGACACCGGGGAGCTGTTTTTT